The TCR beta chain under discussion was sequenced for a study of shared clonotypes between healthy human individuals. Study observations and caveats: The study drew on few donors, limiting represented genetic and exposure-history diversity.

The CDR3 extends over 14 amino acids. From germline, CDR1 is SGHAT and CDR2 FQNNGV. V shed 6 bases, J shed 0 bases, and the junction held 4 bases outside the gene matches. The authors ran unsorted PBMC replicate PCRs on around 320 ng DNA, about 30,000 T cell genomes. Here immunoSEQ multiplex PCR was the method, and the copy in TCRdb shows in-frame clones only, minus some. In the table there are roughly 480,000 clones, roughly 78% of which are singletons. The table lists this clone with a few counts. Its antigen is unidentified. The source is a middle-aged woman in good health. Some clones in this sample may be carry-over from other donors' samples. The rearrangement joins TRBV11-2 to TRBJ1-2, with TRBD1 identical over 7 bases. Sample: PBMCs. Written as DNA, the CDR3 is TGTGCCAGCAGATCCGACAGGGCTAACTATGGCTACACCTTC. It codes for CASRSDRANYGYTF.